This entry lists 16 T cell receptor beta chains sequenced from one sample in a study of somatic mutations in cytotoxic T cells in rheumatoid arthritis. Clones were sequenced by immunoSEQ multiplex PCR, and TCRdb holds only the in-frame ones, with some missing. The sample comprises 20,000 to 25,000 clones, about 86% of which are singletons, and under 20% rests with the top ten. Sequencing used CD8+ T cells sorted from blood. These receptors all stem from a woman aged 50 to 60 in good health.

The V call is TRBV4-1, the J call TRBJ2-3, with TRBD1 identical over 7 bases. J lost 5 bases, V lost 4 bases, and 12 bases had no gene match. Germline CDR1 is MGHRA and CDR2 is YSYEKL. The CDR3 extends over 16 amino acids. CDR3 in DNA: TGCGCCAGCAGCCCTTCATACAGGGGCTTGAAAGATACGCAGTATTTT. Translated, it gives CASSPSYRGLKDTQYF.

The chain carries TRBV9 and TRBJ1-2; a possible D gene is TRBD1 (5 bases). The CDR3 runs 15 residues. Germline CDR1 reads SGDLS; CDR2 reads YYNGEE. Trimming took off 0 bases at V and 0 bases at J, with 9 bases between the two ends. The DNA for the CDR3 is TGTGCCAGCAGCGTAGAAGGGACCTCTAACTATGGCTACACCTTC. Translating gives CASSVEGTSNYGYTF.

The chain couples TRBV7-2 to TRBJ2-1; weak D call: TRBD2 (7 bases). Trimming removed 5 bases at V and 7 bases at J, with 21 bases between. The CDR3 loop spans 16 amino acids. The germline V gene encodes CDR1 SGHTA and CDR2 FQGNSA. The CDR3 DNA follows: TGTGCCAGCAGCACAAGGGGGGGCCAGCGGATGAATGAGCAGTTCTTC. As protein: CASSTRGGQRMNEQFF.

The V and J genes are TRBV5-6 and TRBJ1-4; D uncertain. V was trimmed by 2 bases and J by 5 bases, leaving 10 bases between them. Per germline, CDR1 SGHDT and CDR2 YYEEEE. The length of the CDR3 is 14 residues. CDR3 amino acids: CASSFGPINEKLFF. The CDR3 coding sequence is TGTGCCAGCAGCTTCGGACCGATAAATGAAAAACTGTTTTTT.

This chain joins TRBV11-3 and TRBJ1-5, with D perhaps TRBD1 (6 bases). Deletions cut 5 bases from V and 7 bases from J, with 18 bases between. This CDR3 comprises 15 residues. Per the germline V gene, CDR1 is SGHNT and CDR2 is YENEEA. The CDR3 nucleotides read TGTGCCAGCAGCCTCCGGGGACAAAGGAGACAGCCCCAGCATTTT. Its translation: CASSLRGQRRQPQHF.

The chain has TRBV9 and TRBJ2-5, with 8 nucleotides matching TRBD2. The germline CDR1 and CDR2 sequences are SGDLS and YYNGEE. V shed 3 bases, J shed 5 bases, and the junction held 6 bases outside the gene matches. CDR3 length: 14 amino acids. CDR3 residues: CASSDSGAWETQYF. CDR3 bases: TGTGCCAGCAGCGATAGCGGGGCGTGGGAGACCCAGTACTTC.

The chain couples TRBV4-3 to TRBJ1-6, with 8 bases aligning to TRBD1. Trimming took 1 base from V and 2 from J; bases not matched to a gene: 4. The CDR3 has 17 residues. Germline V lookup: CDR1 LGHNA, CDR2 YSLEER. In DNA, the CDR3 is TGCGCCAGCAGCCAAGCCGCACAGGGGGCCTATAATTCACCCCTCCACTTT. Residues: CASSQAAQGAYNSPLHF.

The chain has TRBV7-2 and TRBJ1-3; D remains unclear. Germline CDR1 reads SGHTA; CDR2 reads FQGNSA. CDR3 length equals 16 residues. V was trimmed by 1 base and J by 0 bases, leaving 10 bases between them. The CDR3 loop is CASSLGPVNSGNTIYF. The CDR3 DNA is TGTGCCAGCAGCTTAGGACCGGTAAACTCTGGAAACACCATATATTTT.

CDR3 sequence (DNA): TGTGCCAGCAGTGAAACAGCTAGTTATAGCAATCAGCCCCAGCATTTT. This encodes CASSETASYSNQPQHF. This sequence joins TRBV2 and TRBJ1-5; D not resolved. V gave up 2 bases and J gave up 0 bases, with 11 bases separating them. The CDR3 loop spans 16 amino acids. Germline-derived CDR1 and CDR2 are SNHLY and FYNNEI.

The chain links TRBV7-6 to TRBJ1-5, with 10 bases identical to TRBD1. V lost 3 bases and J lost 4; bases outside the gene matches: 3. The CDR3 is 15 residues long. Germline V lookup: CDR1 SGHVS, CDR2 FNYEAQ. The CDR3 here is CASSLTGGSNQPQHF. The CDR3, as DNA: TGTGCCAGCAGCTTGACAGGGGGCAGTAATCAGCCCCAGCATTTT.

V gene TRBV28 combines with J gene TRBJ2-7; 12 bases map to TRBD1. CDR1 and CDR2 from the germline V gene are MDHEN and SYDVKM. J gave up 3 bases and V 8 bases, and 11 bases lay outside the gene matches. The CDR3 is 16 amino acids. Here the CDR3 reads CASSGTGGAFSYEQYV. The CDR3 DNA reads TGTGCCAGCTCCGGGACAGGGGGCGCGTTTAGCTACGAGCAGTACGTC.

This clone has a handful of counts. The chain recombines TRBV27 with TRBJ1-2, with D possibly matching TRBD1 (5 bases). This CDR3 has 14 amino acids. The V and J ends lost 3 bases and 3 bases respectively, with 11 bases between them. CDR1 and CDR2 from the germline V gene are MNHEY and SMNVEV (reference sequence). The CDR3 DNA follows: TGTGCCAGCAGTTTGGGTGTAGGGGACTATGGCTACACCTTC. This codes for CASSLGVGDYGYTF.

The chain uses TRBV5-4 and TRBJ2-5; TRBD2 matches at 7 bases. V trimming: 7 bases; J trimming: 4 bases; junction bases outside the gene matches: 10. The CDR3 has 14 amino acids. Germline V gene lookup returns CDR1 SGHNT and CDR2 YYREEE (reference sequence). CDR3 amino acids: CASGSGTSPETQYF. The CDR3 coding sequence is TGTGCCAGCGGCAGCGGGACTTCCCCAGAGACCCAGTACTTC.

The rearrangement links TRBV29-1 to TRBJ1-1; 7 bases are a match to TRBD1. Germline V gene data show CDR1 as SQVTM and CDR2 as ANQGSEA. The CDR3 length is 14 residues. J gave up 1 base and V 7 bases, and 9 bases lay outside the gene matches. The CDR3, as DNA: TGCAGCGGGTGTGGGACAGCAGGGAACACTGAAGCTTTCTTT. Encoded protein: CSGCGTAGNTEAFF. The full variable domain, in which reference TRBV29-1 and TRBJ1-1 provide the parts outside the CDR3, is SAVISQKPSRDICQRGTSLTIQCQVDSQVTMMFWYRQQPGQSLTLIATANQGSEATYESGFVIDKFPISRPNLTFSTLTVSNMSPEDSSIYLCSGCGTAGNTEAFFGQGTRLTVV.

The rearrangement joins TRBV11-2 to TRBJ2-1; 9 positions match TRBD2. CDR1 SGHAT and CDR2 FQNNGV come from the germline V gene. V lost 1 base and J lost 4; bases outside the gene matches: 2. This CDR3 is 15 amino acids long. Here the CDR3 reads CASSLGLAGYNEQFF. The CDR3, as DNA: TGTGCCAGCAGCTTAGGGCTAGCGGGATACAATGAGCAGTTCTTC.

The chain links TRBV14 to TRBJ2-7; possible D gene TRBD1, 5 bases. Germline values: CDR1 SGHDN, CDR2 FVKESK. This CDR3 is 15 amino acids long. Trimming took 0 bases from V and 3 from J, leaving 12 bases between them. CDR3 coding DNA: TGTGCCAGCAGCCAAGAGACAGTACCTATCTACGAGCAGTACTTC. Translated, it gives CASSQETVPIYEQYF.